A single sample is the source of the 26 T cell receptor beta chains below, sequenced in a study of blood T cell repertoires in COVID-19. Clones were read by immunoSEQ multiplex PCR, and TCRdb kept only the in-frame ones, dropping some. Of 70,000 to 90,000 clones in the sample, roughly 77% were seen once. Sequencing used peripheral blood. These TCRs come from a human donor in a cohort sampled during active COVID-19.

J is TRBJ2-7 and V is TRBV6-5; maybe TRBD1 (6 bases). Germline CDR1 reads MNHEY; CDR2 reads SVGAGI. CDR3 size: 14 residues. V gave up 5 bases and J gave up 0 bases, with 11 bases separating them. For the CDR3, the DNA is TGTGCCAGCAGTCCGACAGGTTTCTCCTACGAGCAGTACTTC. It specifies CASSPTGFSYEQYF.

V usage is TRBV3-1 (or the pseudogene TRBV3-2) and J usage is TRBJ1-2, with a weak D call TRBD1 (6 bases). The CDR3 sequence is 20 residues long. V dropped 2 bases and J dropped 4 bases, with 29 bases sitting between them. The germline V gene has CDR1 LGHDT and CDR2 YNNKEL (reference sequence). This CDR3 is CASSQRGGIGGGPYGYGYTF. The CDR3, as DNA: TGTGCCAGCAGCCAAAGGGGGGGTATAGGAGGAGGGCCCTATGGCTATGGCTACACCTTC.

The chain recombines TRBV2 with TRBJ2-5, with D perhaps matching TRBD2 (6 bases). Looked up from germline, CDR1 is SNHLY and CDR2 is FYNNEI. V was pared by 7 bases and J by 4 bases, with 13 bases between. The CDR3 has 13 residues. The chain's CDR3 is CASTRGVRETQYF. As DNA, the CDR3 is TGTGCCAGCACGCGGGGCGTAAGAGAGACCCAGTACTTC.

The rearrangement uses TRBV6-7 and TRBJ1-6, with no clear D. TRBV6-7 is an ORF, with its function uncertain. The CDR3 contains 13 residues. Trimming pared 5 bases from V and 10 bases from J, leaving 12 bases between. The CDR3 DNA sequence: TGTGCCAGCAGTGTCAGTCCACCCTCACCCCTCCACTTT. Encoded protein: CASSVSPPSPLHF.

The rearrangement links TRBV7-6 to TRBJ2-1; the match to TRBD2 covers 10 bases. V was pared by 5 bases and J by 7 bases, with 23 bases of the junction left unmatched. Germline loops: CDR1 SGHVS, CDR2 FNYEAQ. There are 20 residues in the CDR3. CDR3: CASSGPGTSTSGRGRNEQFF. DNA for the CDR3: TGTGCCAGCAGCGGGCCCGGGACTAGTACCAGCGGGAGGGGAAGGAATGAGCAGTTCTTC.

This clone appeared a single time. The genes are TRBV19 and TRBJ2-5; the match to TRBD1 covers 11 bases. Germline assignment: CDR1 LNHDA and CDR2 SQIVND (reference sequence). The V segment lost 1 base and the J segment 1 base; nucleotides outside the gene matches: 5. CDR3 length equals 17 residues. DNA for the CDR3: TGTGCCAGTAGTATAGGGACCGGGACAGGGGGCCAAGAGACCCAGTACTTC. This translates into CASSIGTGTGGQETQYF.

The chain employs TRBV28 and TRBJ2-1; D might be TRBD1 (7 bases). The CDR3 length is 14 residues. V lost 5 bases to trimming and J lost 14 bases, with 22 bases between them. Germline V gives CDR1 MDHEN, CDR2 SYDVKM. The CDR3 nucleotides are TGTGCCAGCAGTGGAGGGGGATTCGGACAGGAAAAGTTCTTC. Its protein is CASSGGGFGQEKFF.

A single count supports this clone. The chain links TRBV4-2 to TRBJ2-7, with TRBD2 matching over 9 bases. J gave up 3 bases and V 1 base, and 7 bases lay outside the gene matches. The germline V gene encodes CDR1 LGHNA and CDR2 YNFKEQ. The CDR3 length is 16 residues. Written as DNA, the CDR3 is TGTGCCAGCAGCCAAGTCGGCGCGGGAGGGGTCTACGAGCAGTACTTC. Protein sequence: CASSQVGAGGVYEQYF.

The chain recombines TRBV4-3 with TRBJ1-5; no clear D gene. The germline V and J ends were trimmed by 3 bases and 4 bases, with 10 bases remaining between them. The CDR3 runs 14 residues. Germline CDR1 is LGHNA and CDR2 is YSLEER. CDR3 sequence: CASSHGRTNQPQHF. DNA for the CDR3: TGCGCCAGCAGCCACGGCAGGACTAATCAGCCCCAGCATTTT.

The chain carries TRBV6-5 and TRBJ2-7, with D unclear. Trimming left V 2 bases short and J 6 bases short, with 17 bases between. The germline gives CDR1 MNHEY, CDR2 SVGAGI. The CDR3 has 15 residues. This chain's CDR3 is CASSYQPSVVSEQYF. The CDR3 DNA sequence: TGTGCCAGCAGTTACCAGCCCAGCGTGGTTAGCGAGCAGTACTTC.

The V call is TRBV29-1, the J call TRBJ2-7; the D gene is possibly TRBD2 (5 bases). V was trimmed by 5 bases and J by 6 bases, leaving 17 bases between them. CDR3 length: 13 residues. Germline lookup yields CDR1 SQVTM and CDR2 ANQGSEA. As DNA, the CDR3 is TGCAGCGTTAAGGGCCACTTTGAGGGCGAGCAGTACTTC. It codes for CSVKGHFEGEQYF.

This clone was seen a single time. The V call is TRBV19, the J call TRBJ2-1, with D possibly TRBD1 on 5 matching bases. V dropped 3 bases and J dropped 6 bases, with 12 bases sitting between them. The CDR3 extends over 14 amino acids. CDR1 LNHDA and CDR2 SQIVND come from the germline V gene (reference sequence). The CDR3 protein is CASSIRVYANEQFF. Here the CDR3 DNA reads TGTGCCAGTAGTATCAGGGTATATGCCAATGAGCAGTTCTTC.

This clone was observed a few times. V usage is TRBV15 and J usage is TRBJ1-5; D is unresolved. From germline, CDR1 is LNHNV and CDR2 YYDKDF (reference sequence). The ends were cut back, 0 bases at V and 3 bases at J, with 9 bases in the middle. The CDR3 runs 15 residues. CDR3 in amino acids: CATSRDGQLNQPQHF. The CDR3 coding sequence is TGTGCCACCAGCAGAGATGGGCAGCTCAATCAGCCCCAGCATTTT.

V gene TRBV6-9 combines with J gene TRBJ2-7, with 10 positions matching TRBD2. The CDR3 is 17 residues long. The V gene's germline CDR1 is MNHGY and CDR2 SVAAGI. Unmatched junction bases numbered 13, after V lost 2 bases and J lost 6 bases. In nucleotides, the CDR3 is TGTGCCAGCAGTTATCACCTTAGCGGGAGGTTCTCCCTCGAGCAGTACTTC. Protein: CASSYHLSGRFSLEQYF.

A single count supports this clone. This chain uses TRBV6-5 with TRBJ2-1, with D unclear. The CDR3 spans 15 residues. CDR1 and CDR2 (germline): MNHEY, SVGAGI. Trimming shortened V by 2 bases and J by 3 bases, and 11 bases separated the two germline ends. The CDR3 bases are TGTGCCAGCAGTTACGACTGGTCGAGCTACAATGAGCAGTTCTTC. Translating gives CASSYDWSSYNEQFF.

The rearrangement joins TRBV7-2 to TRBJ2-1; 9 bases line up with TRBD2. V lost 4 bases to trimming and J lost 8 bases; unmatched junction nucleotides: 6. The germline CDR1 and CDR2 sequences are SGHTA and FQGNSA. CDR3 size: 14 residues. Here the CDR3 reads CASSSDRTSDEQFF. The CDR3 DNA is TGTGCCAGCAGCTCGGATCGGACTAGCGATGAGCAGTTCTTC.

As regards this clone: Other DNA sequences in this sample translate to the same CDR3. This chain joins TRBV6-5 and TRBJ2-5; 7 nucleotides line up with TRBD1. V lost 6 bases to trimming and J lost 1 base; unmatched junction nucleotides: 2. The CDR3 covers 13 residues. Germline CDR1 MNHEY, CDR2 SVGAGI. The CDR3 here is CASRGTAQETQYF. For the CDR3, the DNA is TGTGCCAGCAGGGGGACAGCCCAAGAGACCCAGTACTTC.

This clone was observed once. The chain carries TRBV28 and TRBJ2-1; perhaps TRBD2 as D (5 bases). Germline lookup yields CDR1 MDHEN and CDR2 SYDVKM. V was cut by 7 bases and J by 4 bases, with 14 bases left in between. The CDR3 is 14 residues long. Written as DNA, the CDR3 is TGTGCCAGCACAGAGGGCCCTGGGTACAATGAGCAGTTCTTC. Residues: CASTEGPGYNEQFF. The full variable domain, in which reference TRBV28 and TRBJ2-1 provide the parts outside the CDR3, is DVKVTQSSRYLVKRTGEKVFLECVQDMDHENMFWYRQDPGLGLRLIYFSYDVKMKEKGDIPEGYSVSREKKERFSLILESASTNQTSMYLCASTEGPGYNEQFFGPGTRLTVL.

The V and J genes are TRBV28 and TRBJ2-3; TRBD2 matches 9 bases. The CDR3 runs 16 residues. The J segment lost 3 bases and the V segment lost 0 bases, leaving 4 bases of the junction unmatched. CDR1 is MDHEN, CDR2 SYDVKM, per germline. CDR3 sequence (DNA): TGTGCCAGCAGTTTATGGGCGGGAGGGCGGACAGATACGCAGTATTTT. This codes for CASSLWAGGRTDTQYF.

This clone was observed once. This chain joins TRBV7-9 and TRBJ2-2, with TRBD1 as a possible D gene (6 bases). Deletions cut 6 bases from V and 4 bases from J, with 15 bases between. From germline, CDR1 is SEHNR and CDR2 FQNEAQ (reference sequence). The CDR3 consists of 15 residues. The CDR3 spells CASSWTAIITGELFF. The DNA for the CDR3 is TGTGCCAGCAGTTGGACAGCGATTATCACCGGGGAGCTGTTTTTT. Full variable domain (remainder filled in from reference TRBV7-9 and TRBJ2-2): DTGVSQNPRHKITKRGQNVTFRCDPISEHNRLYWYRQTLGQGPEFLTYFQNEAQLEKSRLLSDRFSAERPKGSFSTLEIQRTEQGDSAMYLCASSWTAIITGELFFGEGSRLTVL.

This chain connects TRBV30 to TRBJ2-4; D uncertain. The germline CDR1 and CDR2 sequences are GTSNPN and SVGIG (reference sequence). CDR3 length equals 13 residues. Between the trimmed V and J ends, which lost 2 bases and 0 bases, there was a span of 5 bases. CDR3: CAWSPLAKNIQYF. The CDR3 bases are TGTGCCTGGAGTCCCCTAGCCAAAAACATTCAGTACTTC.

The V gene is TRBV5-1, the J gene TRBJ2-3, with D uncertain. V was clipped by 1 base and J by 3 bases, with 9 bases between them. CDR1 is SGHRS, CDR2 YFSETQ, per germline. The CDR3 is 14 residues long. The CDR3 region is CASSLMMRTDTQYF. CDR3 DNA: TGCGCCAGCAGCTTGATGATGAGGACAGATACGCAGTATTTT.

The chain has TRBV21-1 and TRBJ2-2; the D call TRBD2 from the table was never checked on the DNA. TRBV21-1 is a pseudogene segment. This CDR3 has 15 amino acids. The CDR3 bases are TGTGCCAGCAGCAAAGCGCCGGGGGATACCGGGGAGCTGTTTTTT. This codes for CASSKAPGDTGELFF.

The rearrangement links TRBV5-4 to TRBJ2-3, with D unresolved. Per the germline V gene, CDR1 is SGHNT and CDR2 is YYREEE (reference sequence). This CDR3 comprises 14 residues. V gave up 3 bases and J gave up 0 bases, with 8 bases separating them. The CDR3 sequence is CASSSRASTDTQYF. CDR3 nucleotides: TGTGCCAGCAGCTCCCGAGCTAGCACAGATACGCAGTATTTT.

The chain is built from TRBV5-1 and TRBJ2-1, with 11 positions matching TRBD2. Germline CDR1 reads SGHRS; CDR2 reads YFSETQ. V dropped 4 bases and J dropped 0; count of bases not matched to a gene: 9. This CDR3 has 18 amino acids. CDR3 coding DNA: TGCGCCAGCAGCCGCGAGGGACTAGCGGTCGACTCCTACAATGAGCAGTTCTTC. Protein product: CASSREGLAVDSYNEQFF.

The chain links TRBV27 to TRBJ2-1, with 15 positions matching TRBD2. The J segment lost 0 bases and the V segment lost 6 bases, leaving 12 bases of the junction unmatched. The CDR3 has 20 amino acids. Germline CDR1 is MNHEY and CDR2 is SMNVEV (reference sequence). The CDR3 sequence: CASSPGLAGGLRSSYNEQFF. The CDR3 coding sequence is TGTGCCAGCAGCCCGGGACTAGCGGGGGGCCTCAGAAGCTCCTACAATGAGCAGTTCTTC.